Listed below are T cell receptor beta chains from one sample, sequenced in a study of cytomegalovirus exposure and HLA in healthy donors. Measured with immunoSEQ multiplex PCR; TCRdb has only the in-frame clones, and not every one. This sample's table reports about 170,000 clones. The specimen sequenced was PBMCs. All receptors come from a woman younger than 35 in good health and CMV-seropositive. Each CDR3 is given with its conserved first and last residue. The D gene is left open where the match is weak.

v_call	d_call	j_call	cdr3_aa	cdr3_nt
TRBV15	TRBD2	TRBJ2-5	CATSTLLAGGVQETQYF	TGTGCCACCAGCACCCTACTAGCGGGAGGGGTGCAAGAGACCCAGTACTTC
TRBV10-3	NA	TRBJ2-7	CAISGHGAPYEQYF	TGTGCCATCAGTGGGCACGGAGCGCCCTACGAGCAGTACTTC
TRBV4-3	TRBD1	TRBJ2-3	CASSQNRDSSTDTQYF	TGCGCCAGCAGCCAAAACAGGGACAGTAGCACAGATACGCAGTATTTT
TRBV6-1	TRBD1	TRBJ1-2	CASRPGTGDNGYTF	TGTGCCAGCAGGCCGGGGACAGGGGATAATGGCTACACCTTC
TRBV30	TRBD1	TRBJ1-2	CAWSGLDRGYHTF	TGTGCCTGGAGTGGCCTGGACAGGGGATATCACACCTTC
TRBV19	NA	TRBJ2-1	CASSAGQIYNEQFF	TGTGCCAGTAGTGCGGGACAGATATACAATGAGCAGTTCTTC
TRBV6-1	TRBD1	TRBJ2-7	CASSEVGTGPYEQYF	TGTGCCAGCAGTGAAGTCGGGACAGGGCCCTACGAGCAGTACTTC
TRBV10-1	TRBD1	TRBJ2-7	CASSVATGAHEQYF	TGCGCCAGCAGTGTCGCGACAGGGGCCCACGAGCAGTACTTC
TRBV6-5	TRBD2	TRBJ2-3	CASSYSKGTSGTQYF	TGTGCCAGCAGTTACTCGAAGGGTACTAGCGGTACGCAGTATTTT
TRBV5-6	NA	TRBJ2-5	CASSLQAYQETQYF	TGTGCCAGCAGCTTACAGGCTTACCAAGAGACCCAGTACTTC
TRBV6-4	TRBD2	TRBJ2-3	CASSGSSGRTDTQYF	TGTGCCAGCAGTGGGTCTAGCGGGAGAACAGATACGCAGTATTTT
TRBV7-8	TRBD2	TRBJ2-5	CASSLRGGTNQETQYF	TGTGCCAGCAGCTTACGCGGGGGGACCAACCAAGAGACCCAGTACTTC
TRBV19	TRBD2	TRBJ2-5	CASSIAGGGPFAAQYF	TGTGCCAGTAGTATAGCCGGGGGGGGGCCTTTTGCGGCCCAGTACTTC
TRBV9	NA	TRBJ1-2	CASSVATSNYGYTF	TGTGCCAGCAGCGTAGCCACTTCTAACTATGGCTACACCTTC
TRBV5-4	TRBD2	TRBJ2-3	CASSSKGKREGDTQYF	TGTGCCAGCAGCTCCAAGGGGAAGCGGGAAGGAGATACGCAGTATTTT
TRBV7-2	TRBD1	TRBJ1-1	CASSPGQGSPTEAFF	TGTGCCAGCAGCCCCGGACAGGGGTCACCCACTGAAGCTTTCTTT
TRBV2	NA	TRBJ2-7	CASGTGTSYEQYF	TGTGCCAGCGGAACCGGGACTTCCTACGAGCAGTACTTC
TRBV19	NA	TRBJ1-5	CASSIAGEVNQPQHF	TGTGCCAGTAGTATAGCAGGGGAAGTCAATCAGCCCCAGCATTTT